There are a few counts of the clone carrying this TCR beta chain. These data originate in a study of cytomegalovirus exposure and HLA in healthy donors. V dropped 3 bases and J dropped 3 bases, with 9 bases sitting between them. CDR3 length: 13 residues. Germline V gives CDR1 SGDLS, CDR2 YYNGEE. Unrecorded immune exposures were likely, despite nominal health at sampling. The PCR contained 60 Vbeta and 13 Jbeta primers. Sequenced by immunoSEQ multiplex PCR; TCRdb stores in-frame clones only, minus some. Altogether fewer than 250,000 clones are present, 75% to 80% being singletons, with the ten largest covering roughly 2.1%.

This TCR was recovered from a woman in her twenties or thirties in good health and CMV-seropositive. This chain joins TRBV9 and TRBJ2-5; D is uncertain. The sequencing input was PBMCs. The CDR3 here is CASSAGFEETQYF. The CDR3 nucleotides are TGTGCCAGCAGCGCAGGTTTTGAAGAGACCCAGTACTTC.